Listed here is a single T cell receptor beta chain. Its antigen is not known. The entry originates in a study of blood T cells in healthy people across ages. Background on the study: T cells yielded about one barcoded beta molecule per two cells through template switching. Study-level points and caveats: The study found TCR beta diversity correlated strongly with naive T cell percentage. Aged donors had fewer naive CD4+ cells and lower diversity than long-lived donors.

V lost 7 bases and J 9 bases, leaving 8 bases between the germline ends. From germline, CDR1 is SGDLS and CDR2 YYNGEE. The CDR3 is 10 amino acids. PCR was performed a second time for about 7 to 12 cycles using a sample-barcoded 5' primer and a J-beta primer mix. MiXCR was run by TCRdb on the 5' RACE reads, yielding one entry per CDR3 protein. The top ten clones hold about 54% of a sample with 380,000 or so distinct CDR3 sequences, roughly half of them seen once. Russia was home to the donors, healthy Caucasian individuals aged roughly 6 to 100. Sequencing was performed on blood. The sequence came from a man between 60 and 75 years old in good health. The chain employs TRBV9 and TRBJ2-1; the D is unclear. Here the CDR3 reads CASGSGEQFF. The CDR3 nucleotides read TGTGCCAGCGGGTCGGGTGAGCAGTTCTTC. The whole variable domain, filled in from reference TRBV9 and TRBJ2-1, reads DSGVTQTPKHLITATGQRVTLRCSPRSGDLSVYWYQQSLDQGLQFLIQYYNGEERAKGNILERFSAQQFPDLHSELNLSSLELGDSALYFCASGSGEQFFGPGTRLTVL.